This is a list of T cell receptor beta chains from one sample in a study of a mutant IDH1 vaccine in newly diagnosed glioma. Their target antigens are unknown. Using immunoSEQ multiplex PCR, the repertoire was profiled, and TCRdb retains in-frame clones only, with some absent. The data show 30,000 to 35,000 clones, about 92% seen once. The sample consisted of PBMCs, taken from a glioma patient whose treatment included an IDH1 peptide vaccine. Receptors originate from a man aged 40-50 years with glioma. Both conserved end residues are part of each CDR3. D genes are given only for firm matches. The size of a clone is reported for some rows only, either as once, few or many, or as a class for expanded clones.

CDR3: CASSLGQGGANVLTF; DNA: TGTGCCAGCAGCTTAGGCCAGGGTGGGGCCAACGTCCTGACTTTC; D: .; J: TRBJ2-6; V: TRBV13; length: 15; size: once
CDR3: CASSPGFSDTQYF; DNA: TGTGCCAGCAGTCCAGGGTTTTCAGATACGCAGTATTTT; D: .; J: TRBJ2-3; V: TRBV28; length: 13; size: .
CDR3: CASSREVSSTNEKLFF; DNA: TGTGCCAGCAGCCGGGAGGTATCTTCAACTAATGAAAAACTGTTTTTT; D: .; J: TRBJ1-4; V: TRBV5-6; length: 16; size: .
CDR3: CASSKRRTRTDTQYF; DNA: TGTGCCAGCAGCAAAAGGCGGACGCGCACAGATACGCAGTATTTT; D: .; J: TRBJ2-3; V: TRBV21-1; length: 15; size: .
CDR3: CASSEESELRGNEQPQHF; DNA: TGTGCCAGCAGTGAGGAGTCGGAACTAAGGGGGAATGAACAGCCCCAGCATTTT; D: .; J: TRBJ1-5; V: TRBV25-1; length: 18; size: .
CDR3: CASIKTGDGVSPLHF; DNA: TGTGCCAGCATTAAAACGGGGGACGGGGTTTCGCCCCTCCACTTT; D: .; J: TRBJ1-6; V: TRBV6-6; length: 15; size: .
CDR3: CSVGTRGTDTQYF; DNA: TGCAGCGTTGGCACTCGTGGGACAGATACGCAGTATTTT; D: .; J: TRBJ2-3; V: TRBV29-1; length: 13; size: .
CDR3: CASSPRTGDGAFF; DNA: TGTGCCAGCAGCCCAAGGACGGGGGACGGAGCTTTCTTT; D: .; J: TRBJ1-1; V: TRBV9; length: 13; size: .
CDR3: CASSLEQGAYEQYF; DNA: TGTGCCAGCAGCTTAGAACAGGGGGCATACGAGCAGTACTTC; D: TRBD1; J: TRBJ2-7; V: TRBV7-2; length: 14; size: .
CDR3: CASSADGEDSPLHF; DNA: TGTGCCAGCAGTGCCGACGGAGAGGATTCACCCCTCCACTTT; D: .; J: TRBJ1-6; V: TRBV6-4; length: 14; size: few
CDR3: CASSPDRTSGNTIYF; DNA: TGTGCCAGCAGCCCGGACAGGACCTCTGGAAACACCATATATTTT; D: TRBD1; J: TRBJ1-3; V: TRBV7-9; length: 15; size: .